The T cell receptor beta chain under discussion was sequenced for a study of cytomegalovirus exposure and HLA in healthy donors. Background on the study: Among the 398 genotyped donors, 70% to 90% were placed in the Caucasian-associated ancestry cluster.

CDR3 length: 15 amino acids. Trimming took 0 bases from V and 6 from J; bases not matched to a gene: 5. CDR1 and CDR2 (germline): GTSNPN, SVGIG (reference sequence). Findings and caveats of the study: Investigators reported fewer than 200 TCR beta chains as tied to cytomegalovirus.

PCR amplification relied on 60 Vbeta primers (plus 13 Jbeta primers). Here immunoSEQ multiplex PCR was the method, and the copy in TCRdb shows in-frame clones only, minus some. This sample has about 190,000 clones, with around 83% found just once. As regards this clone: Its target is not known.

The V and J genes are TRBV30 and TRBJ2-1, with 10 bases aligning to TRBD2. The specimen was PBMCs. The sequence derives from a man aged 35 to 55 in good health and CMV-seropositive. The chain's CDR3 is CAWSVSAGGPNEQFF. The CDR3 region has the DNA TGTGCCTGGAGTGTATCAGCGGGAGGGCCCAATGAGCAGTTCTTC.